These 15 T cell receptor beta chains came from one sample sequenced in a study of blood T cell repertoires in COVID-19. TCRdb keeps only in-frame clones here, not all; method: immunoSEQ multiplex PCR. The top ten clones hold roughly 9% of a sample with about 180,000 clones, approximately 88% of them seen once. The sample was PBMCs or T cells enriched from blood (not recorded which). Every receptor here comes from a woman between 18 and 29 years old who had recovered from COVID-19.

This chain uses TRBV10-2 with TRBJ2-7; no reliable D call. This CDR3 has 14 amino acids. Looked up from germline, CDR1 is WSHSY and CDR2 is SAAADI. Trimming cost V 5 bases and J 5 bases, with 16 bases left between them. This CDR3 is CASSSPSALDEQYF. In nucleotides, the CDR3 is TGCGCCAGCAGTTCCCCCAGCGCGTTGGACGAGCAGTACTTC.

The rearrangement uses TRBV3-1 (or the pseudogene TRBV3-2) and TRBJ2-7, with TRBD2 matching over 7 bases. V dropped 4 bases and J dropped 6; count of bases not matched to a gene: 9. The CDR3 covers 14 residues. CDR1 and CDR2 (germline): LGHDT, YNNKEL (reference sequence). The CDR3 is CASSPTVGGSEQYF. CDR3 nucleotides: TGTGCCAGCAGCCCAACCGTGGGCGGGAGCGAGCAGTACTTC.

The V gene is TRBV29-1, the J gene TRBJ1-5, with TRBD1 matching over 9 bases. Germline V gene lookup returns CDR1 SQVTM and CDR2 ANQGSEA. The V segment lost 4 bases and the J segment 1 base; nucleotides outside the gene matches: 2. The CDR3 has 14 amino acids. CDR3 nucleotide sequence: TGCAGCGTTGCGACAGGGGGAAGCAATCAGCCCCAGCATTTT. Its translation is CSVATGGSNQPQHF.

The rearrangement joins TRBV10-3 to TRBJ2-1; TRBD2 agrees at 11 bases. Losses at the gene ends were 4 bases for V and 6 bases for J; bases not matched to a gene: 5. Germline CDR1 reads ENHRY; CDR2 reads SYGVKD. This CDR3 has 15 amino acids. CDR3 sequence: CAISATSGRSNEQFF. The CDR3 coding sequence is TGTGCCATCAGTGCAACTAGCGGGAGATCCAATGAGCAGTTCTTC.

This clone was seen only once. This rearrangement joins TRBV5-1 to TRBJ2-1; 7 positions agree with TRBD1. The CDR3 consists of 16 residues. The germline CDR1 and CDR2 sequences are SGHRS and YFSETQ. V lost 0 bases, J lost 0 bases, and 3 bases stayed unmatched. The CDR3 loop reads CASSLEGASSYNEQFF. The CDR3 coding sequence is TGCGCCAGCAGCTTGGAGGGGGCAAGCTCCTACAATGAGCAGTTCTTC. The full variable domain, with the rest looked up from reference TRBV5-1 and TRBJ2-1, is KAGVTQTPRYLIKTRGQQVTLSCSPISGHRSVSWYQQTPGQGLQFLFEYFSETQRNKGNFPGRFSGRQFSNSRSEMNVSTLELGDSALYLCASSLEGASSYNEQFFGPGTRLTVL.

This chain uses TRBV6-2 or TRBV6-3 with TRBJ1-5; maybe TRBD1 (5 bases). V lost 2 bases, J lost 8 bases, and 22 bases lay in between. Germline CDR1 and CDR2: MNHEY and SVGEGT. CDR3 size: 17 residues. This chain's CDR3 is CASSYPGVQGEGEPQHF. The CDR3, as DNA: TGTGCCAGCAGTTACCCCGGGGTTCAAGGGGAGGGCGAGCCCCAGCATTTT.

This chain uses TRBV19 with TRBJ1-5; possibly TRBD1 for D (6 bases). V dropped 4 bases and J dropped 2 bases, with 12 bases sitting between them. The CDR3 has 15 residues. Germline V lookup: CDR1 LNHDA, CDR2 SQIVND (reference sequence). In DNA, the CDR3 is TGTGCCAGTAGTACAGGGGCCGGGGGCAATCAGCCCCAGCATTTT. Residues: CASSTGAGGNQPQHF.

The V and J genes are TRBV7-9 and TRBJ2-1; maybe TRBD2 (6 bases). The CDR3 contains 18 residues. CDR1 and CDR2 from the germline V gene are SEHNR and FQNEAQ (reference sequence). The V end lost 1 base, the J end lost 0 bases, and 16 bases lay between the germline ends. CDR3 in amino acids: CASSLEGGSKSSYNEQFF. CDR3 nucleotides: TGTGCCAGCAGCTTAGAAGGAGGGTCAAAGAGCTCCTACAATGAGCAGTTCTTC.

The rearrangement joins TRBV28 to TRBJ1-2; the match to TRBD1 covers 9 bases. Germline CDR1 MDHEN, CDR2 SYDVKM. V lost 3 bases to trimming and J lost 4 bases; unmatched junction nucleotides: 12. CDR3 length: 17 residues. In nucleotides, the CDR3 is TGTGCCAGCAGTTTTGGGACAGGGTTGGAGTTTTCCTATGGCTACACCTTC. Amino acid sequence: CASSFGTGLEFSYGYTF.

CDR3 sequence: CASSPGAGRVTEAFF. The DNA for the CDR3 is TGTGCCAGCAGTCCTGGGGCAGGGAGGGTCACTGAAGCTTTCTTT. The chain is built from TRBV28 and TRBJ1-1, with D perhaps matching TRBD1 (5 bases). Between the trimmed V and J ends, which lost 5 bases and 4 bases, there was a span of 17 bases. From germline, CDR1 is MDHEN and CDR2 SYDVKM. This CDR3 comprises 15 residues.

V gene TRBV5-4 combines with J gene TRBJ2-1; 8 bases are shared with TRBD2. V shed 7 bases, J shed 6 bases, and the junction held 15 bases outside the gene matches. The germline V gene encodes CDR1 SGHNT and CDR2 YYREEE (reference sequence). The CDR3 is made up of 16 amino acids. This chain's CDR3 is CASSPPSGGAANEQFF. CDR3 bases: TGTGCCAGCTCCCCCCCTTCCGGGGGGGCGGCCAATGAGCAGTTCTTC.

The V and J genes are TRBV27 and TRBJ2-7, with D tentatively TRBD2 (5 bases). The CDR3 totals 13 residues. Trimming cost V 4 bases and J 6 bases, with 13 bases left between them. Per the germline V gene, CDR1 is MNHEY and CDR2 is SMNVEV (reference sequence). CDR3 sequence: CASSYPGISEQYF. CDR3 in DNA: TGTGCCAGCAGTTATCCGGGAATCAGCGAGCAGTACTTC.

This clone was recorded only once. The genes are TRBV27 and TRBJ2-2; 10 nucleotides line up with TRBD2. The V and J ends lost 6 bases and 7 bases, in that order; junction bases with no gene match: 11. The CDR3 runs to 16 residues. Germline CDR1 and CDR2: MNHEY and SMNVEV (reference sequence). The CDR3 nucleotides read TGTGCCAGCAGCCAAAGCGGGAGGGCCTATGGCGGGGAGCTGTTTTTT. Encoded protein: CASSQSGRAYGGELFF.

This chain connects TRBV6-6 to TRBJ1-2, with 7 bases that match TRBD1. Trimming at V came to 2 bases and at J to 3 bases, leaving 6 bases not matched to a gene. There are 15 residues in the CDR3. Germline lookup yields CDR1 MNHNY and CDR2 SVGAGI (reference sequence). The CDR3 nucleotides read TGTGCCAGCAGTTACCCAACCGGGACAGACTATGGCTACACCTTC. Translation: CASSYPTGTDYGYTF.

This sequence joins TRBV18 and TRBJ2-5; TRBD1 might be the D (5 bases). This CDR3 is 15 amino acids long. From germline, CDR1 is KGHSH and CDR2 LQKENI. V was pared by 3 bases and J by 4 bases, with 15 bases between. The CDR3 loop reads CASSPPAGWGETQYF. As DNA, the CDR3 is TGTGCCAGCTCACCCCCCGCAGGGTGGGGAGAGACCCAGTACTTC. The full variable domain, with the rest looked up from reference TRBV18 and TRBJ2-5, is NAGVMQNPRHLVRRRGQEARLRCSPMKGHSHVYWYRQLPEEGLKFMVYLQKENIIDESGMPKERFSAEFPKEGPSILRIQQVVRGDSAAYFCASSPPAGWGETQYFGPGTRLLVL.